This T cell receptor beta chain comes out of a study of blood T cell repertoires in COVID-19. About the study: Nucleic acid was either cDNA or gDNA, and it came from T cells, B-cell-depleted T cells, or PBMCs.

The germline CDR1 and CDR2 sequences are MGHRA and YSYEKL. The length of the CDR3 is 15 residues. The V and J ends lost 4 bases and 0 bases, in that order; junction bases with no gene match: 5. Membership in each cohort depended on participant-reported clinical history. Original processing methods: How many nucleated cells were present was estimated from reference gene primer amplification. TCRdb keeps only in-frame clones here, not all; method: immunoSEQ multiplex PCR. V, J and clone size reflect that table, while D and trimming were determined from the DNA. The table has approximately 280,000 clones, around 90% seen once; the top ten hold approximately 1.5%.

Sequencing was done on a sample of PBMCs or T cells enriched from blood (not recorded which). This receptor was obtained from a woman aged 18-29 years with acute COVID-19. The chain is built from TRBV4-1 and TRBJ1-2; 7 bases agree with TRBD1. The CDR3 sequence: CASSRGQEANYGYTF. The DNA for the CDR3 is TGCGCCAGCAGCCGAGGACAGGAGGCTAACTATGGCTACACCTTC.